Below, 15 T cell receptor beta chains from the same sample are listed, as sequenced in a study of CD8 T cells in ankylosing spondylitis. TCRdb recomputed calls from the 5' RACE reads with MiXCR, one row per CDR3 protein. Of tens of thousands of distinct CDR3 sequences listed, about 7% were seen once; the top ten hold roughly a tenth. Sequencing was performed on blood, either unsorted or a sorted T cell fraction (not recorded which). The receptors were sampled from a male donor with ankylosing spondylitis or in good health (not recorded which).

There are many counts of this clonotype. The chain carries TRBV15 and TRBJ1-3; no definite D call. Germline CDR1 reads LNHNV; CDR2 reads YYDKDF (reference sequence). The CDR3 has 13 residues. V lost 0 bases, J lost 9 bases, and 9 bases lay in between. CDR3 loop: CATSREYESTIYF. The CDR3 DNA sequence: TGTGCCACCAGCAGAGAGTATGAGAGCACCATATATTTT.

This chain joins TRBV18 and TRBJ2-7, with TRBD1 matching 9 bases. The V gene's germline CDR1 is KGHSH and CDR2 LQKENI. CDR3 size: 15 residues. V was clipped by 3 bases and J by 4 bases; unmatched bases: 7. The CDR3 here is CASSPGQGSFYEQYF. The CDR3 coding sequence is TGTGCCAGCTCACCCGGACAGGGGAGTTTTTACGAGCAGTACTTC.

The table lists this clonotype with many counts. J is TRBJ2-3 and V is TRBV11-2; D remains unclear. The V gene lost 1 base and the J gene lost 0 bases, with 8 bases spanning the gap. Germline V gene sequence: CDR1 SGHAT, CDR2 FQNNGV. The CDR3 runs 15 residues. CDR3 nucleotide sequence: TGTGCCAGCAGCTTAGGGGTGAGGAGCACAGATACGCAGTATTTT. Residues: CASSLGVRSTDTQYF.

This clonotype was seen many times. The CDR3 reads CASTADLSSYNEQFF. The CDR3 DNA reads TGTGCCAGTACGGCGGACTTAAGCTCCTACAATGAGCAGTTCTTC. This sequence joins TRBV9 and TRBJ2-1, with a possible D match to TRBD2 (5 bases). The V gene's germline CDR1 is SGDLS and CDR2 YYNGEE. V was shortened by 8 bases and J by 0 bases, with 15 bases between the two germline ends. The CDR3 is 15 amino acids.

This clonotype was recorded once. The chain uses TRBV5-5 and TRBJ2-5; no clear D gene. CDR1 and CDR2 from the germline V gene are SGHKS and YYEKEE (reference sequence). The CDR3 runs 14 residues. V was clipped by 4 bases and J by 3 bases, with 13 bases between them. CDR3 sequence reads: CASSTGIVKETQYF. Written as DNA, the CDR3 is TGTGCCAGCAGCACTGGGATCGTCAAAGAGACCCAGTACTTC.

This clonotype was seen at least ten times. V is TRBV6-1 and J is TRBJ2-2; D might be TRBD2 (7 bases). CDR3 length: 16 amino acids. Looked up from germline, CDR1 is MNHNS and CDR2 is SASEGT. The germline V and J ends were trimmed by 4 bases and 5 bases, with 17 bases remaining between them. This chain's CDR3 is CASSGGAGAWTGELFF. For the CDR3, the DNA is TGTGCCAGCAGTGGGGGGGCGGGAGCATGGACCGGGGAGCTGTTTTTT.

This clonotype was seen more than once but under ten times. This CDR3 is CASKGARGYTF. In DNA, the CDR3 is TGTGCCAGCAAGGGGGCAAGAGGCTACACCTTC. The chain employs TRBV3-1 and TRBJ1-2; 7 bases are a match to TRBD1. Germline V lookup: CDR1 LGHDT, CDR2 YNNKEL (reference sequence). Germline trimming cut 7 bases from V and 8 bases from J; bases unmatched to any gene: 4. CDR3 length: 11 amino acids.

This clonotype was picked up many times. The chain links TRBV6-1 to TRBJ2-7; 10 nucleotides line up with TRBD1. Germline V gives CDR1 MNHNS, CDR2 SASEGT. CDR3 size: 14 residues. Trimming at V came to 5 bases and at J to 7 bases, leaving 8 bases not matched to a gene. CDR3 protein: CASSRDGTGVEQYF. The CDR3 bases are TGTGCCAGCAGTCGCGACGGGACAGGGGTAGAGCAGTACTTC.

This clonotype was seen repeatedly, ten times or more. The chain carries TRBV6-5 and TRBJ1-1, with no clear D. The CDR3 runs to 11 residues. Per the germline V gene, CDR1 is MNHEY and CDR2 is SVGAGI. V gave up 6 bases and J gave up 8 bases, with 10 bases separating them. The CDR3 bases are TGTGCCAGCAGGAGGCTGGGGGAAGCTTTCTTT. Residues: CASRRLGEAFF.

This clonotype occurred many times. V gene TRBV10-3 combines with J gene TRBJ1-4, with 7 bases matching TRBD1. Germline values: CDR1 ENHRY, CDR2 SYGVKD. The CDR3 has 15 amino acids. V shed 4 bases and J 0 bases; nucleotides not matched to a gene: 2. The DNA of the CDR3 is TGTGCCATCAGTGTCGGACAGGCAACTAATGAAAAACTGTTTTTT. Translated, it gives CAISVGQATNEKLFF.

This clonotype was counted ten times or more. This chain connects TRBV6-1 to TRBJ2-1; D is perhaps TRBD1 (7 bases). This CDR3 is 16 amino acids long. V lost 5 bases and J 6 bases, leaving 20 bases between the germline ends. Germline assignment: CDR1 MNHNS and CDR2 SASEGT. CDR3 sequence: CASSPSRGAGLNEQFF. The CDR3 DNA reads TGTGCCAGCAGTCCTTCCAGGGGGGCGGGACTCAATGAGCAGTTCTTC.

With regard to this clonotype: One base away lies a much larger clone, so this may be a sequencing read error. V usage is TRBV28 and J usage is TRBJ2-7; 8 nucleotides match TRBD2. The CDR3 runs to 17 residues. The J segment lost 9 bases and the V segment lost 2 bases, leaving 18 bases of the junction unmatched. Germline CDR1 MDHEN, CDR2 SYDVKM. The CDR3 sequence is CASSLTHLAGKGFGQYF. The CDR3 DNA reads TGTGCCAGCAGTTTAACCCACTTAGCGGGAAAAGGGTTTGGGCAGTACTTC.

This clonotype was counted many times. The V call is TRBV20-1, the J call TRBJ2-1, with D maybe TRBD2 (5 bases). The CDR3 runs to 13 residues. Germline values: CDR1 DFQATT, CDR2 SNEGSKA (reference sequence). V dropped 0 bases and J dropped 7 bases, with 10 bases sitting between them. CDR3 in DNA: TGCAGTGCTAGAGATGGACTCGTGAATGAGCAGTTCTTC. This gives the protein CSARDGLVNEQFF.

This clonotype appeared many times. The chain joins TRBV5-5 to TRBJ2-7; possibly TRBD2 for D (6 bases). CDR1 is SGHKS, CDR2 YYEKEE, per germline (reference sequence). V was pared by 0 bases and J by 6 bases, with 16 bases between. This CDR3 region has 15 residues. The CDR3 sequence is CASSLDPGLTVEQYF. In DNA form, the CDR3 reads TGTGCCAGCAGCTTGGACCCGGGACTGACGGTCGAGCAGTACTTC.

This clonotype was recorded many times. Here the CDR3 reads CASSLSTGSYEQYF. For the CDR3, the DNA is TGCGCCAGCAGCTTGTCGACGGGCTCCTACGAGCAGTACTTC. The chain carries TRBV5-1 and TRBJ2-7; no clear D. The CDR3 covers 14 residues. Germline V CDR1 and CDR2: SGHRS, YFSETQ. V lost 1 base, J lost 0 bases, and 8 bases lay in between.